This TCR beta chain is drawn from a study of Ad26.COV2.S vaccination and SARS-CoV-2 variants (dated by TCRdb to the early 2020s). Some background on the complete study: Donors in the vaccine arm were drawn from COV1001, a phase I-IIa trial of Ad26.COV2.S in healthy adults that was multicentre, randomized, double-blind and placebo-controlled. Ad26.COV2.S was administered intramuscularly at a dose of 5x10^10 or 1x10^11 viral particles, either as one shot or as two shots given 56 days apart. TCRbeta repertoire sequencing served as the tool for gauging how specific and how broad the SARS-CoV-2-reactive T cell receptors were following Ad26.COV2.S vaccination. The TCR-sequenced set comprised around 30 samples: approximately 19 Ad26.COV2.S vaccine recipients, 5 placebo recipients and 8 SARS-CoV-2 convalescent individuals. Trial participants were randomized into five groups of five: low-dose or high-dose Ad26.COV2.S given once or twice, or placebo on both occasions. Investigators did not know the trial group allocation while performing experiments and assessing outcomes. On the study overall, not on this receptor specifically: Compared with placebo recipients, Ad26.COV2.S recipients showed higher spike-specific TCR breadth (P = 0.0014). Comparable non-spike TCR breadth was observed between vaccine and placebo recipients, consistent with only spike being contained in the vaccine. Substantial breadth of spike-specific CD8+ and CD4+ T cell responses was reported after vaccination. The authors noted that total T cell responses may have been underestimated by the TCR breadth and depth analyses. The study was not powered to compare responses between vaccine doses or regimens.

Of note for this clone: The specificity of this receptor is unknown. One base away there is no much larger clone; base qualities are not given.

Sample treatment or condition, as interpreted from the label and publication: some 20 received Ad26.COV2.S at low or high dose, single or two shots; about 5 received placebo; per-sample allocation not given. For vaccine and placebo recipients, the sequenced repertoires came from samples collected on day 63 after the first injection. In Cohort 1b, some 25 adults aged 18-55 years were enrolled at a single site in Boston, USA, between 29 July and 7 August 2020. Ad26.COV2.S consisted of a replication-incompetent adenovirus type 26 vector by which a prefusion-stabilized SARS-CoV-2 spike protein from the original Wuhan strain was expressed. The immunoSEQ Assay was used to sequence TCRbeta CDR3 regions. After extraction, genomic DNA underwent amplification by bias-controlled multiplex PCR, followed by high-throughput sequencing. On the study's bioinformatics: To quantify the absolute abundance of each unique TCRbeta CDR3 region, sequences were collapsed and filtered. T cell fraction was estimated by normalizing TCRbeta template counts to usable DNA, which was measured by amplifying reference genes present in all nucleated cells. Repertoire TCRs were annotated as SARS-CoV-2-specific by exact matching of V gene, CDR3 amino acid sequence and J gene to a known reactive TCR set. The reference SARS-CoV-2 TCR set was obtained from MIRA and was filtered for enrichment in COVID-19-positive ImmuneCODE repertoires, whereby public or cross-reactive TCRs were removed. Drawing on the MIRA antigens, annotated TCRs were analysed further at the level of specific ORF or position within ORF. Breadth was defined as the number of annotated unique rearrangements divided by the total number of unique productive rearrangements, and depth was defined as the summed frequency of the annotated unique rearrangements. TCR breadth was compared between groups using two-sided Wilcoxon rank-sum tests. The immuneACCESS repertoire file appears here via TCRdb, limited to in-frame rearrangements. These files lack a portion of the clones; in checked studies, under half of the deficit traces to unresolved V genes, and the cause of the others is not known. V and J calls and clone size come straight from that table; D and trimming were deduced from the DNA. Counted in this sample were about 680,000 clones; approximately 88% of them appeared once. Roughly 1.5% of the sample is in the top ten clones.

The CDR3 measures 15 amino acids from cysteine to phenylalanine. The kept DNA is CDR3 alone, 45 bases in frame from the first base. For CDR1 and CDR2, the germline V gene (reference sequence) lists MNHEY and SMNVEV. Unmatched junction bases come to 8, with V trimmed by 7 bases and J by 0 bases. The sequenced sample was peripheral blood, obtained in a trial of Ad26.COV2.S vaccine versus placebo. The V and J segments used are TRBV27 and TRBJ2-5, with TRBD2 matching 7 junction bases. The TCR was taken from a person between 18 and 65 years old who received the Ad26.COV2.S COVID-19 vaccine or a placebo. In nucleotide form, the sequence is TGTGCCAGCAACCGCCTAGCGGCGTACCAAGAGACCCAGTACTTC. Its translation reads: CASNRLAAYQETQYF.